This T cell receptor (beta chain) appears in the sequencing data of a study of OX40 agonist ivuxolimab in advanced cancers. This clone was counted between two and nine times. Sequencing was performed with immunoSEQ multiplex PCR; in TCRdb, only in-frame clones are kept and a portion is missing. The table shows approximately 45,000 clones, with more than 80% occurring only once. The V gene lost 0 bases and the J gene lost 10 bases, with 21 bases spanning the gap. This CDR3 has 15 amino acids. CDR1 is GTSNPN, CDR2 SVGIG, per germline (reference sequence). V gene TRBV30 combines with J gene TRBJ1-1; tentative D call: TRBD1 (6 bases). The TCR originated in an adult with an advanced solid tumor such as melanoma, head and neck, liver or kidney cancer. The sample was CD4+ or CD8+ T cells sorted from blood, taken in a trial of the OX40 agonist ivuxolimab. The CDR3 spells CAWSVPGAFTLTAFF. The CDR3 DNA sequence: TGTGCCTGGAGTGTACCGGGGGCGTTTACACTGACAGCTTTCTTT.